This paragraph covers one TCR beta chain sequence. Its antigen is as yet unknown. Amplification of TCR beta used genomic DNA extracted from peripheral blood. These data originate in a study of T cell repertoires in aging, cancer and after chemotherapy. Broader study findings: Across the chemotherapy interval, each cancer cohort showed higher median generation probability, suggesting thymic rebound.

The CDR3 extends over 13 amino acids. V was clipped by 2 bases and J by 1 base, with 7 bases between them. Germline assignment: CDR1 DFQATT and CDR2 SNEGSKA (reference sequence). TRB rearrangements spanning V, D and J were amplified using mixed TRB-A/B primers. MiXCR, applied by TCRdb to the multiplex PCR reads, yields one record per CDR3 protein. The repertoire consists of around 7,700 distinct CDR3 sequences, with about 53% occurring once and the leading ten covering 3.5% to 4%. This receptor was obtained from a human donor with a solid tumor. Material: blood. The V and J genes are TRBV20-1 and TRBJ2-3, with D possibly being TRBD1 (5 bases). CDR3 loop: CSARRGGTDTQYF. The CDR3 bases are TGCAGTGCTAGAAGGGGTGGCACAGATACGCAGTATTTT.